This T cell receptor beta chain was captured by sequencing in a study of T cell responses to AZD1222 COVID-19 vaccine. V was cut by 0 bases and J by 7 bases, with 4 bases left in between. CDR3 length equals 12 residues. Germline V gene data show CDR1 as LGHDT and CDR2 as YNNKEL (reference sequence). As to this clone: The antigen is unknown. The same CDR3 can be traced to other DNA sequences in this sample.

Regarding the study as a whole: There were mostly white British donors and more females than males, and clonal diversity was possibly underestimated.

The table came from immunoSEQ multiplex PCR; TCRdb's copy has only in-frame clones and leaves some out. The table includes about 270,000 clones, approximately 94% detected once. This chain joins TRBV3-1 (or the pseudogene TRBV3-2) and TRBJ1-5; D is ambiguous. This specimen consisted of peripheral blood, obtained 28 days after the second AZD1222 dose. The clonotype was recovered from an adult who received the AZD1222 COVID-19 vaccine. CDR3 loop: CASSQEGQPQHF. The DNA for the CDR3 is TGTGCCAGCAGCCAAGAAGGACAGCCCCAGCATTTT.